A single sample gave rise to the 25 T cell receptor beta chains below, sequenced in a study of cytomegalovirus exposure and HLA in healthy donors. The PCR used 60 Vbeta and 13 Jbeta primers. The data were produced by immunoSEQ multiplex PCR, yet TCRdb's version contains in-frame clones alone and is incomplete. The sample records 100,000 to 150,000 clones, over 9.5% being singletons. Input material: PBMCs. All receptors derive from a woman younger than 30 in good health and CMV-seropositive.

This clone has just one count. This sequence joins TRBV5-1 and TRBJ2-3, with D maybe TRBD1 (7 bases). The CDR3 extends over 16 amino acids. Trimming removed 4 bases at V and 0 bases at J, with 15 bases between. Germline values: CDR1 SGHRS, CDR2 YFSETQ. The CDR3 here is CASSRGRGESTDTQYF. The DNA for the CDR3 is TGCGCCAGCAGCCGGGGCAGGGGGGAGAGCACAGATACGCAGTATTTT.

This clone was detected once. This chain links TRBV6-1 with TRBJ2-7; possibly TRBD2 for D (5 bases). The CDR3 covers 15 residues. CDR1 MNHNS and CDR2 SASEGT come from the germline V gene. V was clipped by 3 bases and J by 3 bases, with 15 bases between them. CDR3 loop: CASSELGNSDYEQYF. CDR3 DNA sequence: TGTGCCAGCAGTGAGCTAGGGAATAGCGACTACGAGCAGTACTTC.

V and J are TRBV11-2 and TRBJ2-1, with TRBD2 matching over 8 bases. CDR1 is SGHAT and CDR2 is FQNNGV in the germline V gene. The CDR3 loop spans 15 amino acids. V dropped 2 bases and J dropped 7; count of bases not matched to a gene: 7. The CDR3 sequence: CASSLLSGRMNEQFF. CDR3 coding DNA: TGTGCCAGCAGCTTACTGAGCGGGAGAATGAATGAGCAGTTCTTC.

The J gene is TRBJ1-5, the V gene TRBV9; D uncertain. CDR3 length equals 14 residues. V lost 5 bases, J lost 3 bases, and 12 bases lay in between. Germline loops: CDR1 SGDLS, CDR2 YYNGEE. Written as DNA, the CDR3 is TGTGCCAGCAGTCTGTGGGGAGACAATCAGCCCCAGCATTTT. The encoded protein is CASSLWGDNQPQHF.

This chain joins TRBV4-1 and TRBJ2-7, with D possibly TRBD2 on 6 matching bases. The V end lost 3 bases, the J end lost 0 bases, and 12 bases lay between the germline ends. Germline V gene sequence: CDR1 MGHRA, CDR2 YSYEKL. There are 15 residues in the CDR3. The CDR3 region is CASSQGVGSSYEQYF. Written as DNA, the CDR3 is TGCGCCAGCAGCCAGGGGGTCGGGAGCTCCTACGAGCAGTACTTC.

The chain has TRBV5-6 and TRBJ2-2, with D hard to call. The CDR3 has 15 amino acids. Germline CDR1 reads SGHDT; CDR2 reads YYEEEE. V was pared by 3 bases and J by 1 base, with 10 bases between. CDR3 amino acids: CASSSISWNTGELFF. CDR3 sequence (DNA): TGTGCCAGCAGCTCGATTAGCTGGAACACCGGGGAGCTGTTTTTT.

There are a few counts of this clone. J is TRBJ1-2 and V is TRBV28; D gene uncertain. Deletions cut 5 bases from V and 4 bases from J, with 8 bases between. The CDR3 spans 12 residues. CDR1 is MDHEN, CDR2 SYDVKM, per germline. In nucleotides, the CDR3 is TGTGCCAGCAGTATTTACACCTATGGCTACACCTTC. Protein: CASSIYTYGYTF.

This clone was observed a few times. The chain recombines TRBV30 with TRBJ2-7, with 9 nucleotides matching TRBD1. The CDR3 runs to 14 residues. The germline V gene encodes CDR1 GTSNPN and CDR2 SVGIG (reference sequence). V was clipped by 4 bases and J by 5 bases; unmatched bases: 9. As DNA, the CDR3 is TGTGCCTGGACTTTAGGGGACAGGGTCCACGAGCAGTACTTC. It is translated as CAWTLGDRVHEQYF.

V gene TRBV5-1 combines with J gene TRBJ2-5, with 7 nucleotides matching TRBD1. Germline V lookup: CDR1 SGHRS, CDR2 YFSETQ. This CDR3 spans 14 amino acids. The V segment lost 7 bases and the J segment 0 bases; nucleotides outside the gene matches: 6. CDR3 residues: CASGLGQDQETQYF. For the CDR3, the DNA is TGCGCCAGCGGCCTAGGACAGGACCAAGAGACCCAGTACTTC.

This chain links TRBV11-2 with TRBJ2-1; D gene unclear. The CDR3 consists of 11 residues. V was pared by 8 bases and J by 10 bases, with 12 bases between. Per germline, CDR1 SGHAT and CDR2 FQNNGV. The chain's CDR3 is CASLRGVEQFF. The CDR3 DNA follows: TGTGCCAGCTTGAGAGGAGTCGAGCAGTTCTTC.

This clone has just a few counts. The V gene is TRBV5-4, the J gene TRBJ2-7, with 10 nucleotides matching TRBD2. The CDR3 sequence is 15 residues long. The germline gives CDR1 SGHNT, CDR2 YYREEE (reference sequence). Germline trimming cut 3 bases from V and 0 bases from J; bases unmatched to any gene: 3. CDR3 in DNA: TGTGCCAGCAGCTCGGGACTAGCGAGCTCCTACGAGCAGTACTTC. This sequence encodes CASSSGLASSYEQYF.

In this sample, this clone turned up a few times. The J gene is TRBJ1-3, the V gene TRBV6-5; TRBD1 aligns across 7 bases. Germline V gene sequence: CDR1 MNHEY, CDR2 SVGAGI. V lost 5 bases, J lost 9 bases, and 13 bases stayed unmatched. The CDR3 length is 15 residues. The CDR3 coding sequence is TGTGCCAGCAGTGTCGGACAGGCTAGTCCGAGCACCATATATTTT. Its protein product is CASSVGQASPSTIYF.

The genes are TRBV6-1 and TRBJ2-3; TRBD2 matches at 7 bases. V lost 6 bases, J lost 1 base, and 7 bases stayed unmatched. This CDR3 contains 15 residues. CDR1 MNHNS and CDR2 SASEGT come from the germline V gene. CDR3 protein: CASRTSVWGTDTQYF. The CDR3 DNA follows: TGTGCCAGCAGAACTAGCGTCTGGGGCACAGATACGCAGTATTTT.

The chain joins TRBV19 to TRBJ1-5, with 8 bases that match TRBD1. The ends lost 7 bases at V and 7 bases at J; junction bases unmatched: 12. The CDR3 spans 15 residues. Germline CDR1 reads LNHDA; CDR2 reads SQIVND (reference sequence). The CDR3 here is CASTGRGTGSQPQHF. DNA of the CDR3: TGTGCCAGTACAGGTCGCGGGACAGGATCCCAGCCCCAGCATTTT.

As for this clone: The sample holds other DNA sequences that translate to the same CDR3. The chain is built from TRBV9 and TRBJ2-5; tentative D call: TRBD2 (6 bases). The ends were cut back, 0 bases at V and 5 bases at J, with 11 bases in the middle. The CDR3 spans 14 residues. Germline values: CDR1 SGDLS, CDR2 YYNGEE. CDR3 nucleotides: TGTGCCAGCAGCGTAGGCTCCGGAGGGGAGACCCAGTACTTC. It encodes CASSVGSGGETQYF.

This clone has just a few counts. The chain combines TRBV18 with TRBJ1-4, with unresolved D. Trimming left V 3 bases short and J 8 bases short, with 7 bases between. CDR1 is KGHSH, CDR2 LQKENI, per germline. The CDR3 runs 12 residues. In DNA, the CDR3 is TGTGCCAGCTCACCTACGAGGGAAAAACTGTTTTTT. It is translated as CASSPTREKLFF.

The rearrangement links TRBV21-1 to TRBJ2-1; the table's D gene call, TRBD2, was not cross checked with the DNA. TRBV21-1 is recorded as a pseudogene. The CDR3 covers 16 residues. CDR3 amino acids: CASSKVSGLAGNEQFF. CDR3 nucleotides: TGTGCCAGCAGCAAAGTAAGCGGACTAGCGGGAAATGAGCAGTTCTTC.

The J gene is TRBJ2-1, the V gene TRBV2; TRBD1 might be the D (6 bases). Per germline, CDR1 SNHLY and CDR2 FYNNEI. The CDR3 is 14 amino acids. Trimming cost V 5 bases and J 4 bases, with 12 bases left between them. The CDR3 sequence: CASSSQGLYNEQFF. The CDR3 nucleotides read TGTGCCAGCAGTTCACAGGGATTGTACAATGAGCAGTTCTTC. The full variable domain, with the rest looked up from reference TRBV2 and TRBJ2-1, is EPEVTQTPSHQVTQMGQEVILRCVPISNHLYFYWYRQILGQKVEFLVSFYNNEISEKSEIFDDQFSVERPDGSNFTLKIRSTKLEDSAMYFCASSSQGLYNEQFFGPGTRLTVL.

This rearrangement joins TRBV4-1 to TRBJ2-3; tentative D call: TRBD2 (6 bases). V lost 4 bases and J 4 bases, leaving 21 bases between the germline ends. Germline-derived CDR1 and CDR2 are MGHRA and YSYEKL. There are 17 residues in the CDR3. The CDR3 DNA is TGCGCCAGCAGCCCCCAAGGGTTGCGGGATAAGGCAGATACGCAGTATTTT. Protein sequence: CASSPQGLRDKADTQYF.

The chain links TRBV27 to TRBJ1-2, with 8 bases matching TRBD1. Germline V lookup: CDR1 MNHEY, CDR2 SMNVEV (reference sequence). The CDR3 covers 15 residues. Trimming at V came to 5 bases and at J to 0 bases, leaving 5 bases not matched to a gene. The CDR3 spells CASSTGQGTNYGYTF. Written as DNA, the CDR3 is TGTGCCAGCAGTACCGGACAGGGAACTAACTATGGCTACACCTTC.

This clone has a handful of counts. This chain joins TRBV29-1 and TRBJ2-2; D unresolved. The CDR3 runs 13 residues. Per the germline V gene, CDR1 is SQVTM and CDR2 is ANQGSEA. The V gene lost 0 bases and the J gene lost 5 bases, with 7 bases spanning the gap. The CDR3 protein is CSVEDRRTGELFF. CDR3 DNA sequence: TGCAGCGTTGAAGATCGGCGGACCGGGGAGCTGTTTTTT.

This clone was observed a few times. The rearrangement links TRBV5-1 to TRBJ2-7; 7 bases are shared with TRBD2. The J segment lost 6 bases and the V segment lost 4 bases, leaving 16 bases of the junction unmatched. In germline, CDR1 is SGHRS, CDR2 YFSETQ. This CDR3 spans 16 amino acids. The CDR3 DNA sequence: TGCGCCAGCAGCCGCGGAACACTAGCGTTAAGTGGCGAGCAGTACTTC. It is translated as CASSRGTLALSGEQYF.

This clone was recorded a few times. The CDR3 bases are TGTGCCAGCAGTTGGACTAGCTCAGATACGCAGTATTTT. It encodes CASSWTSSDTQYF. The chain carries TRBV7-9 and TRBJ2-3, with 8 bases matching TRBD2. There are 13 residues in the CDR3. The V and J ends lost 6 bases and 4 bases, in that order; junction bases with no gene match: 3. The germline V gene encodes CDR1 SEHNR and CDR2 FQNEAQ (reference sequence).

This clone was recorded a few times. J is TRBJ1-5 and V is TRBV28; 7 nucleotides match TRBD1. J was trimmed by 0 bases and V by 4 bases; bases with no gene match: 9. Looked up from germline, CDR1 is MDHEN and CDR2 is SYDVKM. CDR3 length equals 17 residues. The CDR3 region is CASSSQGQRYSNQPQHF. DNA for the CDR3: TGTGCCAGCAGTTCCCAGGGACAGAGATATAGCAATCAGCCCCAGCATTTT.

There are a few counts of this clone. The V call is TRBV10-2, the J call TRBJ2-1; a possible D gene is TRBD2 (5 bases). V was shortened by 8 bases and J by 5 bases, with 13 bases between the two germline ends. This CDR3 has 13 residues. Germline-derived CDR1 and CDR2 are WSHSY and SAAADI. The CDR3 nucleotides are TGCGCCAGCGGGCTAGGAGGCAACAATGAGCAGTTCTTC. Amino acids: CASGLGGNNEQFF.